This TCR beta chain was captured by sequencing in a study of regulatory T cells in long-lasting Graves disease. Overall study results and limits: Lower TCR diversity was seen in persistent Graves' patients than in newly diagnosed ones. Persistent disease samples used TRBV28, TRBJ1-2 and TRBJ2-5 preferentially.

The time point here: persistent/refractory GD, antithyroid drugs over 5 years with positive TRAb. PBMC RNA was the source of the TCR library. CDR3 length: 18 residues. CDR1 is SEHNR and CDR2 is FQNEAQ in the germline V gene (reference sequence). V was pared by 0 bases and J by 1 base, with 10 bases of the junction left unmatched. The TCR beta library used iRepertoire HTBI primers with Arm-PCR amplification of CDR3. TCRdb fed the multiplex PCR reads into MiXCR, producing one record per CDR3 protein. Among a few hundred thousand distinct CDR3 sequences listed, roughly a quarter were seen once. This clonotype was counted a few times. Antigen unknown.

V and J are TRBV7-9 and TRBJ1-1; TRBD1 matches 8 bases. The specimen was peripheral blood mononuclear cells (PBMCs), collected when the disease was refractory, from a patient treated with antithyroid drugs. This TCR derives from a female donor with Graves disease. CDR3 protein: CASSLALAGGLSNTEAFF. Here the CDR3 DNA reads TGTGCCAGCAGCTTAGCGCTGGCAGGGGGCCTTTCGAACACTGAAGCTTTCTTT.